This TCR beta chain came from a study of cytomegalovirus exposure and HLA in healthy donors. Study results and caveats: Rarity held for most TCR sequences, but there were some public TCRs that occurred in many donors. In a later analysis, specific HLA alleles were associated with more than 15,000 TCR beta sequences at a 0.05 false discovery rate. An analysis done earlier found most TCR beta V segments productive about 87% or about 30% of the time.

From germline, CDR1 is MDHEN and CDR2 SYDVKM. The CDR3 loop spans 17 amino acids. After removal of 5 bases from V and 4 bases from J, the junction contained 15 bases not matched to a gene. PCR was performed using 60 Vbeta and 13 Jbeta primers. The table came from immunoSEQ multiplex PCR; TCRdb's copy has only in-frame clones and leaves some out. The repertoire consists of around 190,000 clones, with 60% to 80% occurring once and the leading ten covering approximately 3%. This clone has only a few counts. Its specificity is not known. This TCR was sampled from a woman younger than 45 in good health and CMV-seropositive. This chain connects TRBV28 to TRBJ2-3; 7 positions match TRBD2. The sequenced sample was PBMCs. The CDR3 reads CASSLPTTSVVSDTQYF. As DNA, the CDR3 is TGTGCCAGCAGTCTGCCCACTACTAGCGTGGTCTCAGATACGCAGTATTTT.